This is a list of T cell receptor beta chains from one sample in a study of response to subunit inactivated influenza vaccine. Using its own MiXCR run on the RT-PCR reads, TCRdb lists one record per CDR3 protein. The sample carries 400,000 to 650,000 distinct CDR3 sequences, approximately 7.7% recorded once. The specimen comprised PBMCs from blood, sampled 23 months after vaccination. The receptors were sampled from a man between 50 and 75 years old who received an inactivated influenza vaccine. Each CDR3 is given with its conserved first and last residue. A D gene is named only where the DNA matches it firmly. Clone size is not always given. Where it is, it says once, few, many or a class for expanded clones.

v_call: TRBV7-9; j_call: TRBJ1-1; d_call: NA; clone_size: few; cdr3_aa: CASSLGGDLTFF; cdr3_nt: TGTGCCAGCAGCTTAGGAGGGGATCTTACTTTCTTT
v_call: TRBV5-1; j_call: TRBJ2-1; d_call: NA; clone_size: NA; cdr3_aa: CASSWPRAGILGSYNEQFF; cdr3_nt: TGCGCCAGCAGCTGGCCCCGGGCAGGGATTTTAGGAAGTTACAATGAGCAGTTCTTC
v_call: TRBV2; j_call: TRBJ2-3; d_call: NA; clone_size: few; cdr3_aa: CASTAGADTQYF; cdr3_nt: TGTGCCAGCACTGCGGGGGCGGATACGCAGTATTTT
v_call: TRBV12-3/TRBV12-4; j_call: TRBJ2-3; d_call: NA; clone_size: NA; cdr3_aa: CASRGGGEIDTQYF; cdr3_nt: TGTGCCAGCAGAGGCGGGGGCGAGATAGATACGCAGTATTTT
v_call: TRBV20-1; j_call: TRBJ2-3; d_call: NA; clone_size: NA; cdr3_aa: CCARDFPASSTDTQYF; cdr3_nt: TGCTGTGCTAGAGATTTCCCAGCGTCTAGCACAGATACGCAGTATTTT
v_call: TRBV3-1; j_call: TRBJ2-4; d_call: NA; clone_size: many; cdr3_aa: CASSQGAKNIQYF; cdr3_nt: TGTGCCAGCAGCCAGGGGGCCAAAAACATTCAGTACTTC
v_call: TRBV9; j_call: TRBJ2-7; d_call: NA; clone_size: few; cdr3_aa: CASSGGLGGSYEQYF; cdr3_nt: TGTGCCAGCAGCGGAGGCCTGGGGGGTTCCTACGAGCAGTACTTC
v_call: TRBV21-1; j_call: TRBJ2-1; d_call: NA; clone_size: few; cdr3_aa: CASSKCPKSRRQGDYNEQFF; cdr3_nt: TGTGCCAGCAGCAAATGCCCTAAATCCCGGCGACAGGGGGATTACAATGAGCAGTTCTTC
v_call: TRBV5-5; j_call: TRBJ1-1; d_call: NA; clone_size: NA; cdr3_aa: CASSLIRYTEAFF; cdr3_nt: TGTGCCAGCAGCTTGATCCGATACACTGAAGCTTTCTTT
v_call: TRBV10-3; j_call: TRBJ2-7; d_call: TRBD1; clone_size: many; cdr3_aa: CAITAGGSYEQYF; cdr3_nt: TGTGCCATCACGGCAGGGGGTTCCTACGAGCAGTACTTC
v_call: TRBV20-1; j_call: TRBJ2-7; d_call: TRBD2; clone_size: many; cdr3_aa: CSARDPREGLNEQYF; cdr3_nt: TGCAGTGCTAGAGATCCGCGGGAGGGCCTCAACGAGCAGTACTTC
v_call: TRBV20-1; j_call: TRBJ2-3; d_call: NA; clone_size: many; cdr3_aa: CSAGVGFTDTQYF; cdr3_nt: TGCAGTGCTGGCGTGGGGTTCACAGATACGCAGTATTTT
v_call: TRBV7-2; j_call: TRBJ2-5; d_call: NA; clone_size: many; cdr3_aa: CASSLTGWTLETQYF; cdr3_nt: TGTGCCAGCAGCCTTACAGGGTGGACGCTGGAGACCCAGTACTTC
v_call: TRBV6-1; j_call: TRBJ2-5; d_call: NA; clone_size: NA; cdr3_aa: CASSIRTGYQETQYF; cdr3_nt: TGTGCCAGCAGCATCCGGACGGGCTACCAAGAGACCCAGTACTTC
v_call: TRBV20-1; j_call: TRBJ2-1; d_call: NA; clone_size: few; cdr3_aa: CSAISGRDPNEQFF; cdr3_nt: TGCAGTGCTATCTCCGGCAGGGACCCCAATGAGCAGTTCTTC
v_call: TRBV5-1; j_call: TRBJ1-1; d_call: NA; clone_size: few; cdr3_aa: CASSLGQASSFTEAFF; cdr3_nt: TGCGCCAGCAGCTTGGGGCAGGCCTCATCTTTCACTGAAGCTTTCTTT
v_call: TRBV20-1; j_call: TRBJ1-1; d_call: TRBD1; clone_size: few; cdr3_aa: CSALGQGVTAFF; cdr3_nt: TGCAGTGCTCTCGGACAGGGGGTAACGGCTTTCTTT
v_call: TRBV5-5; j_call: TRBJ1-1; d_call: NA; clone_size: many; cdr3_aa: CASSPGAGYSEAFF; cdr3_nt: TGTGCCAGCAGCCCCGGAGCAGGGTACTCTGAAGCTTTCTTT
v_call: TRBV19; j_call: TRBJ1-6; d_call: TRBD1; clone_size: few; cdr3_aa: CASSTNRQGTNSPLHF; cdr3_nt: TGTGCCAGTAGTACCAACAGACAGGGTACCAATTCACCCCTCCACTTT
v_call: TRBV5-1; j_call: TRBJ2-1; d_call: NA; clone_size: many; cdr3_aa: CASSLEQEQFF; cdr3_nt: TGCGCCAGCAGCTTGGAGCAGGAGCAGTTCTTC
v_call: TRBV20-1; j_call: TRBJ2-7; d_call: TRBD1; clone_size: many; cdr3_aa: CSVTPVTGAYEQYF; cdr3_nt: TGCAGTGTTACCCCCGTGACAGGGGCCTACGAGCAGTACTTC
v_call: TRBV4-2; j_call: TRBJ2-7; d_call: TRBD1; clone_size: few; cdr3_aa: CASSQDRGGNEQYF; cdr3_nt: TGTGCCAGCAGCCAGGACAGGGGTGGAAACGAGCAGTACTTC
v_call: TRBV20-1; j_call: TRBJ2-7; d_call: TRBD1; clone_size: many; cdr3_aa: CSANHRGNEQYF; cdr3_nt: TGCAGTGCAAACCACAGGGGCAACGAGCAGTACTTC
v_call: TRBV5-1; j_call: TRBJ2-7; d_call: TRBD1; clone_size: NA; cdr3_aa: CASSEQGAQKGEQYF; cdr3_nt: TGCGCCAGCAGCGAGCAGGGGGCACAGAAGGGCGAGCAGTACTTC
v_call: TRBV27; j_call: TRBJ2-1; d_call: TRBD2; clone_size: few; cdr3_aa: CASSLGGTSGSSGEFF; cdr3_nt: TGTGCCAGCAGTTTAGGTGGGACTAGCGGGAGTTCCGGGGAGTTCTTC
v_call: TRBV5-1; j_call: TRBJ1-1; d_call: NA; clone_size: many; cdr3_aa: CASSLDGRQAFF; cdr3_nt: TGCGCCAGCAGCCTAGACGGCCGTCAAGCTTTCTTT
v_call: TRBV20-1; j_call: TRBJ2-3; d_call: NA; clone_size: many; cdr3_aa: CSARISLTDTQYF; cdr3_nt: TGCAGTGCTAGAATCTCACTCACAGATACGCAGTATTTT
v_call: TRBV30; j_call: TRBJ2-3; d_call: NA; clone_size: many; cdr3_aa: CAWSGSTDTQYF; cdr3_nt: TGTGCCTGGAGTGGATCCACAGATACGCAGTATTTT
v_call: TRBV2; j_call: TRBJ2-5; d_call: NA; clone_size: NA; cdr3_aa: CASSGMAETQYF; cdr3_nt: TGTGCCAGCAGTGGGATGGCAGAGACCCAGTACTTC
v_call: TRBV12-3/TRBV12-4; j_call: TRBJ2-7; d_call: NA; clone_size: many; cdr3_aa: CASSPPTYEQYF; cdr3_nt: TGTGCCAGCAGTCCCCCCACCTACGAGCAGTACTTC
v_call: TRBV11-2; j_call: TRBJ2-7; d_call: NA; clone_size: many; cdr3_aa: CASSSEQGFAEQYF; cdr3_nt: TGTGCCAGCAGCTCAGAACAGGGTTTTGCCGAGCAGTACTTC
v_call: TRBV5-4; j_call: TRBJ1-1; d_call: NA; clone_size: NA; cdr3_aa: CASSLGQGSANTEAFF; cdr3_nt: TGTGCCAGCAGCTTGGGGCAGGGTTCGGCGAACACTGAAGCTTTCTTT
v_call: TRBV7-9; j_call: TRBJ2-1; d_call: NA; clone_size: few; cdr3_aa: CASSRRDEQFF; cdr3_nt: TGTGCCAGCAGTCGACGGGATGAGCAGTTCTTC
v_call: TRBV4-2; j_call: TRBJ1-1; d_call: NA; clone_size: few; cdr3_aa: CASSQTDSWNTEAFF; cdr3_nt: TGTGCCAGCAGCCAGACAGACAGCTGGAACACTGAAGCTTTCTTT
v_call: TRBV20-1; j_call: TRBJ2-3; d_call: NA; clone_size: many; cdr3_aa: CSASWGQGNTDTQYF; cdr3_nt: TGCAGTGCTAGTTGGGGCCAGGGGAACACAGATACGCAGTATTTT
v_call: TRBV12-3/TRBV12-4; j_call: TRBJ2-3; d_call: TRBD2; clone_size: few; cdr3_aa: CASTPGTSGGTDTQYF; cdr3_nt: TGTGCCAGCACCCCCGGGACTAGCGGGGGCACAGATACGCAGTATTTT
v_call: TRBV29-1; j_call: TRBJ2-3; d_call: NA; clone_size: NA; cdr3_aa: CSVHSPSTDTQYF; cdr3_nt: TGCAGCGTTCACAGCCCTAGCACAGATACGCAGTATTTT
v_call: TRBV29-1; j_call: TRBJ2-1; d_call: TRBD2; clone_size: many; cdr3_aa: CSVSTQRGYNEQFF; cdr3_nt: TGCAGCGTTAGTACCCAGCGGGGCTACAATGAGCAGTTCTTC